The clone carrying this T cell receptor (beta chain) was detected ten times or more. Its matching antigen is unknown. Each CDR3 protein gets one entry after TCRdb re-called the reads with MiXCR. The sample contains approximately 250,000 distinct CDR3 sequences, roughly an eighth of which appear only once. The CDR3 has 14 residues. Germline-derived CDR1 and CDR2 are SGHTA and FQGNSA. Trimming took 5 bases from V and 6 from J, leaving 17 bases between them. This sample was taken from a study of T cell repertoires in cytomegalovirus infection. For the study at large: It was the public TCR beta signatures that indicated both CMV infection and matching HLA type. General study points: Accumulated public TCR beta family frequency recognized individuals carrying CMV together with the relevant HLA. Dominating the ex vivo response were TCR beta clonotypes that were CMV-specific and HLA-C-restricted.

The chain is built from TRBV7-2 and TRBJ2-7, with no clear D. This clonotype was obtained from a human donor in good health (CMV status not recorded). Some clones in this sample may be carry-over from other donors' samples. Sequencing used PBMCs. The CDR3 coding sequence is TGTGCCAGCAGCCGCGGTTCGGCCGGAGTCGAGCAGTACTTC. Its protein is CASSRGSAGVEQYF.